The 4 T cell receptor beta chains below all came from one sample that was sequenced in a study of post-analysis software for immune sequencing data (dated by TCRdb to 2014 to 2015). These receptors lack a known antigen. The paper's findings and limits, for the study overall: Significantly higher frequencies in patients than in controls were found for five or six TRBV segments, including TRBV5-6, TRBV5-1 and TRBV20-1.

The library was produced with PCR. Sequencing was carried out with an Illumina HiSeq 2500. Unique molecular identifiers were incorporated into TCR beta cDNA libraries to reduce PCR and sequencing biases. TCRdb passed the public sequencing reads through fastp at Q25 and MiXCR, retaining productive beta sequences. Under each unique CDR3 protein, matching rows form one entry showing the most common genes and DNA. This sample holds roughly 430,000 distinct CDR3 sequences; 30% to 40% were observed only once. Together, the top ten hold 7.5% to 8.5% of the sample. Sequenced input: blood. These receptors were collected from a girl aged 2-10 years with multiple sclerosis.

The chain combines TRBV27 with TRBJ2-1; 9 nucleotides agree with TRBD1. This CDR3 is built from 15 residues. Losses at the gene ends were 6 bases for V and 9 bases for J; bases not matched to a gene: 12. From germline, CDR1 is MNHEY and CDR2 SMNVEV (reference sequence). CDR3 bases: TGTGCCAGCAGCCAGGCACAGGGGGCTTTGGGTGAGCAGTTCTTC. It yields the protein CASSQAQGALGEQFF.

J is TRBJ2-1 and V is TRBV4-3, with TRBD2 as a possible D gene (5 bases). The CDR3 has 15 amino acids. Germline loops: CDR1 LGHNA, CDR2 YSLEER. Deletions cut 0 bases from V and 0 bases from J, with 6 bases between. In DNA, the CDR3 is TGCGCCAGCAGCCAAGAGCGGGTCTCCTACAATGAGCAGTTCTTC. It translates to CASSQERVSYNEQFF.

This chain connects TRBV2 to TRBJ1-1; weak D call: TRBD1 (5 bases). CDR1 and CDR2 (germline): SNHLY, FYNNEI. V was clipped by 5 bases and J by 3 bases, with 10 bases between them. This CDR3 has 13 residues. The CDR3 DNA is TGTGCCAGCAGTCGCGACAGATACACTGAAGCTTTCTTT. Translating it yields CASSRDRYTEAFF.

This clonotype was detected only a few times. The genes are TRBV5-1 and TRBJ2-1, with 7 bases identical to TRBD2. With V trimmed by 4 bases and J by 3 bases, 4 bases remained unmatched. The CDR3 runs 14 residues. Germline V gives CDR1 SGHRS, CDR2 YFSETQ. This CDR3 is CASSTGLVYNEQFF. The CDR3 DNA follows: TGCGCCAGCAGCACCGGACTAGTCTACAATGAGCAGTTCTTC.